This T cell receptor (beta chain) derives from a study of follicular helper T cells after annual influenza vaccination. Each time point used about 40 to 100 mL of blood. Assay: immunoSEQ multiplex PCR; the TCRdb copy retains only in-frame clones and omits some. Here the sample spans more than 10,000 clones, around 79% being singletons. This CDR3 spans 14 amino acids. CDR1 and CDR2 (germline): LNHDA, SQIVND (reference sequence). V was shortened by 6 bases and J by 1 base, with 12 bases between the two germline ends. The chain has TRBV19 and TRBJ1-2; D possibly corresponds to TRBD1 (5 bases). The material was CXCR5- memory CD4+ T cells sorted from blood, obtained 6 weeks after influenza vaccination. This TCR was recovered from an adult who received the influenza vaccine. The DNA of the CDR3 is TGTGCCAGTAGGGGGACCGACAGTAACTATGGCTACACCTTC. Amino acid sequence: CASRGTDSNYGYTF.